The 20 T cell receptor beta chains below were found in one sample sequenced in a study of CD8+ T cells in alopecia areata. RNA, once extracted, was reverse transcribed into cDNA for use as the sequencing template. Libraries were prepared by immunoSEQ multiplex PCR; TCRdb keeps only in-frame clonotypes and omits some of them. The sample consists of about 160,000 clones, around three fifths of them appearing once. The treatment denotes: oral pan-JAK inhibitor, 5-10 mg twice daily. The specimen was CD4+ T cells sorted from blood, collected at week 4, from a patient treated with tofacitinib. Receptor source: a human donor with alopecia areata.

This rearrangement joins TRBV30 to TRBJ2-7, with TRBD2 matching over 9 bases. CDR1 and CDR2 (germline): GTSNPN, SVGIG (reference sequence). The V segment lost 1 base and the J segment 7 bases; nucleotides outside the gene matches: 8. The CDR3 contains 14 residues. The CDR3 loop is CAWSGGLAYWEQYF. CDR3 DNA: TGTGCCTGGAGTGGGGGACTAGCATATTGGGAGCAGTACTTC.

This clone appeared a few times. In DNA, the CDR3 is TGCGCCAGCAGCCACCCGGGACTAGCGGGGGGCCCGAACCAAGAGACCCAGTACTTC. Its protein product is CASSHPGLAGGPNQETQYF. The rearrangement uses TRBV4-1 and TRBJ2-5, with 15 bases lining up with TRBD2. CDR3 size: 19 residues. The ends lost 3 bases at V and 0 bases at J; junction bases unmatched: 8. Germline lookup yields CDR1 MGHRA and CDR2 YSYEKL.

This chain joins TRBV30 and TRBJ2-5; no definite D call. V shed 3 bases and J shed 5 bases, with 13 bases lying between them. Germline V gene data show CDR1 as GTSNPN and CDR2 as SVGIG (reference sequence). CDR3 size: 13 residues. CDR3 amino acids: CAWRIGVRETQYF. The CDR3 nucleotides are TGTGCCTGGAGGATAGGCGTACGGGAGACCCAGTACTTC. Full variable domain (remainder filled in from reference TRBV30 and TRBJ2-5): SQTIHQWPATLVQPVGSPLSLECTVEGTSNPNLYWYRQAAGRGLQLLFYSVGIGQISSEVPQNLSASRPQDRQFILSSKKLLLSDSGFYLCAWRIGVRETQYFGPGTRLLVL.

The chain links TRBV6-6 to TRBJ1-2; D uncertain. The V end was cut by 0 bases, the J end by 8 bases, with 19 bases between. Germline CDR1 is MNHNY and CDR2 is SVGAGI (reference sequence). The CDR3 runs to 16 residues. CDR3 nucleotides: TGTGCCAGCAGTTACTCCGAGACGGCGCAGTCGCCCGGCTACACCTTC. Protein: CASSYSETAQSPGYTF.

The J gene is TRBJ1-2, the V gene TRBV30; no firm D call. V lost 1 base to trimming and J lost 3 bases, with 3 bases between them. CDR3 length equals 11 residues. Germline V gene lookup returns CDR1 GTSNPN and CDR2 SVGIG (reference sequence). In DNA form, the CDR3 reads TGTGCCTGGAGTGGGCACTATGGCTACACCTTC. This translates into CAWSGHYGYTF.

This chain connects TRBV9 to TRBJ1-1, with D perhaps TRBD1 (5 bases). V was trimmed by 3 bases and J by 4 bases, leaving 22 bases between them. The CDR3 spans 17 residues. Germline CDR1 is SGDLS and CDR2 is YYNGEE. CDR3 amino acids: CASSALRGLIGSTEAFF. Written as DNA, the CDR3 is TGTGCCAGCAGCGCCCTCCGGGGCCTCATTGGGAGCACTGAAGCTTTCTTT.

This chain's CDR3 is CASSQDYRGTYEQYF. The CDR3 nucleotides read TGTGCCAGCAGCCAAGATTACAGGGGGACTTACGAGCAGTACTTC. The V call is TRBV14, the J call TRBJ2-7; 8 positions match TRBD1. V was pared by 0 bases and J by 4 bases, with 5 bases of the junction left unmatched. Germline V lookup: CDR1 SGHDN, CDR2 FVKESK. CDR3 length equals 15 residues.

This chain uses TRBV9 with TRBJ2-4; no firm D call. V lost 3 bases and J lost 0, with 7 bases in between. CDR1 and CDR2 (germline): SGDLS, YYNGEE. The CDR3 sequence is 14 residues long. In DNA form, the CDR3 reads TGTGCCAGCAGCGCGACGGTAGCCAAAAACATTCAGTACTTC. Residues: CASSATVAKNIQYF.

This clone has only a few counts. The V call is TRBV29-1, the J call TRBJ2-6; D is ambiguous. CDR1 is SQVTM, CDR2 ANQGSEA, per germline. This CDR3 has 13 residues. Trimming stripped 5 bases from V and 0 bases from J, with 5 bases between. The CDR3 sequence is CSVMVSGANVLTF. CDR3 bases: TGCAGCGTTATGGTCTCTGGGGCCAACGTCCTGACTTTC.

The chain recombines TRBV29-1 with TRBJ1-2, with D perhaps matching TRBD1 (6 bases). Germline loops: CDR1 SQVTM, CDR2 ANQGSEA. Trimming shortened V by 3 bases and J by 3 bases, and 14 bases separated the two germline ends. The CDR3 has 14 residues. The CDR3 reads CSVESTGRHYGYTF. The CDR3 DNA sequence: TGCAGCGTTGAGTCGACAGGTCGGCACTATGGCTACACCTTC.

The rearrangement joins TRBV19 to TRBJ2-7, with 12 bases fitting TRBD2. The CDR3 spans 14 residues. Germline CDR1 LNHDA, CDR2 SQIVND (reference sequence). J lost 4 bases, V lost 6 bases, and 4 bases had no gene match. The CDR3 protein is CASSDTSGGYEQYF. CDR3 in DNA: TGTGCCAGTAGCGATACTAGCGGGGGGTACGAGCAGTACTTC. The full variable domain, with the rest looked up from reference TRBV19 and TRBJ2-7, is DGGITQSPKYLFRKEGQNVTLSCEQNLNHDAMYWYRQDPGQGLRLIYYSQIVNDFQKGDIAEGYSVSREKKESFPLTVTSAQKNPTAFYLCASSDTSGGYEQYFGPGTRLTVT.

The gene calls are TRBV2 and TRBJ2-5; D is unresolved. Germline V gives CDR1 SNHLY, CDR2 FYNNEI. The length of the CDR3 is 13 residues. The V and J ends lost 3 bases and 2 bases respectively, with 7 bases between them. CDR3 sequence reads: CASSEAVQETQYF. DNA of the CDR3: TGTGCCAGCAGTGAGGCAGTGCAAGAGACCCAGTACTTC.

CDR3 loop: CASRRQETDTQYF. In DNA, the CDR3 is TGTGCCAGCAGACGACAGGAGACAGATACGCAGTATTTT. The chain uses TRBV7-3 and TRBJ2-3; the D gene is possibly TRBD1 (6 bases). There are 13 residues in the CDR3. The germline V gene has CDR1 SGHTA and CDR2 FQGTGA. Trimming cost V 6 bases and J 3 bases, with 10 bases left between them.

This chain links TRBV5-4 with TRBJ2-7; the D gene is possibly TRBD2 (6 bases). V was cut by 4 bases and J by 0 bases, with 11 bases left in between. The CDR3 sequence is 14 residues long. CDR1 is SGHNT, CDR2 YYREEE, per germline (reference sequence). The CDR3 DNA reads TGTGCCAGCAGCGCGGGACCGTCCTCCTACGAGCAGTACTTC. It codes for CASSAGPSSYEQYF. Supplemented by reference TRBV5-4 and TRBJ2-7, the full variable domain reads ETGVTQSPTHLIKTRGQQVTLRCSSQSGHNTVSWYQQALGQGPQFIFQYYREEENGRGNFPPRFSGLQFPNYSSELNVNALELDDSALYLCASSAGPSSYEQYFGPGTRLTVT.

The rearrangement joins TRBV30 to TRBJ1-3; D unresolved. The CDR3 sequence is 14 residues long. V dropped 3 bases and J dropped 4 bases, with 13 bases sitting between them. Germline V gene data show CDR1 as GTSNPN and CDR2 as SVGIG (reference sequence). Here the CDR3 DNA reads TGTGCCTGGAGCCAAGGCTTCGGCGGAAACACCATATATTTT. It encodes CAWSQGFGGNTIYF.

This clone was seen only a few times. Other DNA sequences of this sample code for an identical CDR3. The rearrangement uses TRBV5-1 and TRBJ2-2; D uncertain. Between the trimmed V and J ends, which lost 2 bases and 6 bases, there was a span of 2 bases. Germline lookup yields CDR1 SGHRS and CDR2 YFSETQ. The CDR3 totals 11 residues. The CDR3 nucleotides read TGCGCCAGCAGCTTAGCCGGGGAGCTGTTTTTT. This encodes CASSLAGELFF.

The chain recombines TRBV5-1 with TRBJ2-3, with D perhaps assigned TRBD1 or TRBD2 (5 bases each). V lost 1 base and J lost 0, with 12 bases in between. The CDR3 totals 16 residues. Germline V gene lookup returns CDR1 SGHRS and CDR2 YFSETQ. The CDR3 sequence is CASSLLTGPSTDTQYF. DNA for the CDR3: TGCGCCAGCAGCTTGTTGACGGGGCCTAGCACAGATACGCAGTATTTT.

The chain joins TRBV20-1 to TRBJ2-3; no reliable D call. V was cut by 6 bases and J by 5 bases, with 6 bases left in between. Germline V gene data show CDR1 as DFQATT and CDR2 as SNEGSKA (reference sequence). The CDR3 has 10 amino acids. The CDR3 sequence: CSATVDTQYF. The CDR3 DNA follows: TGCAGTGCCACCGTAGATACGCAGTATTTT.

This clone has ten or more counts. The rearrangement links TRBV10-3 to TRBJ2-7; a weak D match, TRBD1 (6 bases). Per germline, CDR1 ENHRY and CDR2 SYGVKD. CDR3 length equals 15 residues. Deletions cut 3 bases from V and 3 bases from J, with 15 bases between. CDR3: CAISEGSGASYEQYF. For the CDR3, the DNA is TGTGCCATCAGTGAAGGGTCAGGGGCTAGCTACGAGCAGTACTTC.

This clone was picked up a small number of times. V and J are TRBV30 and TRBJ2-3; no firm D call. Germline V gene data show CDR1 as GTSNPN and CDR2 as SVGIG (reference sequence). V lost 0 bases to trimming and J lost 8 bases, with 12 bases between them. The CDR3 contains 13 residues. This CDR3 is CAWSVLSGVTQYF. The CDR3 DNA reads as TGTGCCTGGAGTGTCCTTAGTGGGGTTACGCAGTATTTT.